The entry that follows covers one T cell receptor beta chain sequence. The data derive from a study of blood T cell repertoires in COVID-19. The overall study: Sources were T cells, B-cell-depleted T cells, or PBMCs; the material itself was cDNA or gDNA.

Assay used: immunoSEQ multiplex PCR; TCRdb lists only in-frame clones, some missing. The sample includes some 300,000 clones, about 86% of them seen just once. This CDR3 has 14 residues. The germline CDR1 and CDR2 sequences are LNHDA and SQIVND (reference sequence). V lost 5 bases and J lost 3; bases outside the gene matches: 2. The receptor was isolated from a woman in her 70s with COVID-19, enrolled during active disease. Sequences were obtained from peripheral blood. The V call is TRBV19, the J call TRBJ2-3; 10 bases agree with TRBD1. In DNA, the CDR3 is TGTGCCAGTAGTCCGGGACAGGGGACAGATACGCAGTATTTT. As protein: CASSPGQGTDTQYF.